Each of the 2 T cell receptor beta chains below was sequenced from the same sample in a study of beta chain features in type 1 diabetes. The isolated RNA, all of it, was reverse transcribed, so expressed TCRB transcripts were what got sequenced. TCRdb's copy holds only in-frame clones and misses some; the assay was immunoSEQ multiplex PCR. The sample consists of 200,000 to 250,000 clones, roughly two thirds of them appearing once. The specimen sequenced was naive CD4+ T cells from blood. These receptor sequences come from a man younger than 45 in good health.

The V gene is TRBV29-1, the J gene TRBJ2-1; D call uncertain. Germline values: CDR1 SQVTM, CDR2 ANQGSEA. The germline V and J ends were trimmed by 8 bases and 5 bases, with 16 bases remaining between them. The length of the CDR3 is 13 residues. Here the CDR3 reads CSLSKAPNNEQFF. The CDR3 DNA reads TGCAGCCTCTCGAAGGCGCCCAACAATGAGCAGTTCTTC.

The CDR3 coding sequence is TGTGCCAGCAGCTTAGGGCTAGCGGGAGGTACGACAGATACGCAGTATTTT. This codes for CASSLGLAGGTTDTQYF. The rearrangement joins TRBV7-6 to TRBJ2-3, with 11 bases aligning to TRBD2. The CDR3 totals 17 residues. V lost 1 base, J lost 3 bases, and 6 bases stayed unmatched. The V gene's germline CDR1 is SGHVS and CDR2 FNYEAQ.